Below are 24 T cell receptor beta chains sequenced from a single sample in a study of CXCR3-negative and CXCR3-positive naive CD8 T cells. The authors prepared UMI-labeled TRB cDNA libraries by 5' RACE. TCRdb derives one entry per CDR3 protein from the 5' RACE reads, leaving out DNA. The data show about 7,400 distinct CDR3 sequences, and the top ten clones hold about 2%. Sample: naive CXCR3- CD8+ T cells from blood. Noted subset: CD45RO-CCR7+CD27+CD95- naive CD8+ T cells lacking CXCR3 (TNR3-). Receptors were obtained from a human donor in good health. Some clones in this sample may be carry-over from other donors' samples.

Here the CDR3 reads CASSYSKQEGYTIYF. The gene calls are TRBV6-6 and TRBJ1-3. The germline gives CDR1 MNHNY, CDR2 SVGAGI (reference sequence). CDR3 length equals 15 residues.

In terms of frequency, this clonotype is medium-sized. The gene calls are TRBV29-1 and TRBJ2-3; there is no DNA to check the TCRdb D call of TRBD2. In germline, CDR1 is SQVTM, CDR2 ANQGSEA. The CDR3 is 14 amino acids. Here the CDR3 reads CSVETREGADTQYF.

This chain links TRBV29-1 with TRBJ2-4; with no DNA, the TCRdb D assignment of TRBD1 cannot be verified. The CDR3 totals 12 residues. Germline V gene sequence: CDR1 SQVTM, CDR2 ANQGSEA. The chain's CDR3 is CSTTGIENIQYF.

CDR3 region: CASTSGTGYGYTF. The chain combines TRBV12-3 or TRBV12-4 with TRBJ1-2; TCRdb selects TRBD1, and the lack of DNA leaves this call unchecked. The CDR3 is 13 residues long.

Considering frequency, this clonotype is medium-sized (0.01 to 0.1%). The CDR3 reads CSVLTGDSDTQYF. This chain connects TRBV29-1 to TRBJ2-3; checking the TCRdb D call of TRBD2 is not possible without DNA. CDR1 and CDR2 (germline): SQVTM, ANQGSEA. The CDR3 has 13 amino acids.

This clonotype is labeled medium-sized based on frequency. V and J are TRBV5-1 and TRBJ2-7; lacking DNA, the TRBD1 call made by TCRdb goes unchecked. The V gene's germline CDR1 is SGHRS and CDR2 YFSETQ. The CDR3 length is 14 residues. CDR3: CASSGPGQDYEQYF.

V gene TRBV25-1 combines with J gene TRBJ2-1. Germline V CDR1 and CDR2: MGHDK, SYGVNS. The CDR3 length is 13 residues. The CDR3: CASSEYGDNEQFF.

V is TRBV7-2 and J is TRBJ2-7. Germline CDR1 is SGHTA and CDR2 is FQGNSA. The CDR3 loop spans 12 amino acids. The CDR3 loop is CASSPRPYEQYF. Full variable domain (outside the CDR3, taken from reference TRBV7-2 and TRBJ2-7): GAGVSQSPSNKVTEKGKDVELRCDPISGHTALYWYRQSLGQGLEFLIYFQGNSAPDKSGLPSDRFSAERTGGSVSTLTIQRTQQEDSAVYLCASSPRPYEQYFGPGTRLTVT.

This clonotype shows up as medium-sized by frequency. V and J are TRBV29-1 and TRBJ2-5; TCRdb's D call of TRBD1 is untestable without DNA. The V gene's germline CDR1 is SQVTM and CDR2 ANQGSEA. CDR3 length: 14 amino acids. The CDR3 reads CSARAALSGETQYF.

This clonotype registers medium-sized (0.01 to 0.1%) by frequency. This chain's CDR3 is CASSLEDRDTQYF. This chain connects TRBV7-9 to TRBJ2-3. Germline-derived CDR1 and CDR2 are SEHNR and FQNEAQ (reference sequence). This CDR3 region has 13 residues.

The CDR3 reads CSVEWTGRRGYTF. This chain links TRBV29-1 with TRBJ1-2; the TRBD1 assignment by TCRdb is unverifiable without DNA. There are 13 residues in the CDR3. Germline values: CDR1 SQVTM, CDR2 ANQGSEA. Drawing the rest from reference TRBV29-1 and TRBJ1-2, the complete variable domain is SAVISQKPSRDICQRGTSLTIQCQVDSQVTMMFWYRQQPGQSLTLIATANQGSEATYESGFVIDKFPISRPNLTFSTLTVSNMSPEDSSIYLCSVEWTGRRGYTFGSGTRLTVV.

The V and J genes are TRBV6-4 and TRBJ2-1; TCRdb's assignment of TRBD2 cannot be checked, as there is no DNA. The germline gives CDR1 MRHNA, CDR2 SNTAGT. The CDR3 contains 18 residues. CDR3 residues: CASSDPRLAGALYNEQFF.

This chain joins TRBV6-6 and TRBJ2-1; checking the TCRdb D call of TRBD1 is not possible without DNA. Germline V gene sequence: CDR1 MNHNY, CDR2 SVGAGI (reference sequence). The CDR3 contains 14 residues. CDR3 loop: CASSWYRGGNEQFF.

This chain uses TRBV3-1 with TRBJ2-7. CDR1 and CDR2 from the germline V gene are LGHDT and YNNKEL (reference sequence). The CDR3 extends over 13 amino acids. The CDR3 sequence is CASSFGSNYEQYF.

This clonotype counts as medium-sized by frequency. This chain's CDR3 is CASSLSQDYEQYF. This chain joins TRBV5-5 and TRBJ2-7. CDR1 and CDR2 from the germline V gene are SGHKS and YYEKEE (reference sequence). The CDR3 has 13 residues. The entire variable domain, with the rest obtained from reference TRBV5-5 and TRBJ2-7, is as follows: DAGVTQSPTHLIKTRGQQVTLRCSPISGHKSVSWYQQVLGQGPQFIFQYYEKEERGRGNFPDRFSARQFPNYSSELNVNALLLGDSALYLCASSLSQDYEQYFGPGTRLTVT.

In terms of frequency, this clonotype is medium-sized. The CDR3: CASSALGLSSYNEQFF. This sequence joins TRBV11-2 and TRBJ2-1; lacking DNA, the TRBD2 call made by TCRdb goes unchecked. Germline CDR1 is SGHAT and CDR2 is FQNNGV. The CDR3 spans 16 residues.

The genes are TRBV7-9 and TRBJ2-1; TCRdb outputs TRBD2, but without DNA this stays unchecked. CDR1 and CDR2 (germline): SEHNR, FQNEAQ (reference sequence). This CDR3 has 19 amino acids. CDR3 sequence reads: CASSLRTSGSLLHNNEQFF. The variable domain in full, with the rest retrieved from reference TRBV7-9 and TRBJ2-1, is DTGVSQNPRHKITKRGQNVTFRCDPISEHNRLYWYRQTLGQGPEFLTYFQNEAQLEKSRLLSDRFSAERPKGSFSTLEIQRTEQGDSAMYLCASSLRTSGSLLHNNEQFFGPGTRLTVL.

The chain links TRBV20-1 to TRBJ2-7; TCRdb designates TRBD2, a call that cannot be tested without DNA. CDR3 size: 17 residues. Germline V lookup: CDR1 DFQATT, CDR2 SNEGSKA (reference sequence). CDR3 sequence: CSARGTSGRPLSYEQYF.

The chain combines TRBV7-2 with TRBJ2-3. The CDR3 extends over 16 amino acids. The germline V gene encodes CDR1 SGHTA and CDR2 FQGNSA. CDR3 amino acids: CASSSFSWLNTDTQYF. The entire variable domain, with the rest obtained from reference TRBV7-2 and TRBJ2-3, is as follows: GAGVSQSPSNKVTEKGKDVELRCDPISGHTALYWYRQSLGQGLEFLIYFQGNSAPDKSGLPSDRFSAERTGGSVSTLTIQRTQQEDSAVYLCASSSFSWLNTDTQYFGPGTRLTVL.

Measured by frequency, this clonotype is medium-sized. The V and J genes are TRBV7-6 and TRBJ2-5. CDR1 and CDR2 from the germline V gene are SGHVS and FNYEAQ. There are 15 residues in the CDR3. CDR3 in amino acids: CASSLGTGFQETQYF.

This clonotype is labeled large based on frequency. J is TRBJ1-5 and V is TRBV28; there is no DNA to check the TCRdb D call of TRBD1. Germline assignment: CDR1 MDHEN and CDR2 SYDVKM. This CDR3 spans 14 amino acids. CDR3 sequence: CASSSGIGDQPQHF. Full variable domain (rest looked up from reference TRBV28 and TRBJ1-5): DVKVTQSSRYLVKRTGEKVFLECVQDMDHENMFWYRQDPGLGLRLIYFSYDVKMKEKGDIPEGYSVSREKKERFSLILESASTNQTSMYLCASSSGIGDQPQHFGDGTRLSIL.

The V gene is TRBV20-1, the J gene TRBJ1-6. This CDR3 region has 12 residues. Germline V gene sequence: CDR1 DFQATT, CDR2 SNEGSKA (reference sequence). CDR3 sequence: CSARGLESPLHF.

This clonotype counts as medium-sized by frequency. The genes are TRBV2 and TRBJ2-1; the D gene TCRdb calls, TRBD1, cannot be checked with no DNA. Germline V lookup: CDR1 SNHLY, CDR2 FYNNEI. The CDR3 totals 16 residues. CDR3 sequence reads: CASSEEGAGAYNEQFF.

The chain has TRBV6-6 and TRBJ1-5; the TRBD1 assignment by TCRdb is unverifiable without DNA. In germline, CDR1 is MNHNY, CDR2 SVGAGI (reference sequence). This CDR3 has 17 amino acids. CDR3 amino acids: CASSYSIERQSNQPQHF.